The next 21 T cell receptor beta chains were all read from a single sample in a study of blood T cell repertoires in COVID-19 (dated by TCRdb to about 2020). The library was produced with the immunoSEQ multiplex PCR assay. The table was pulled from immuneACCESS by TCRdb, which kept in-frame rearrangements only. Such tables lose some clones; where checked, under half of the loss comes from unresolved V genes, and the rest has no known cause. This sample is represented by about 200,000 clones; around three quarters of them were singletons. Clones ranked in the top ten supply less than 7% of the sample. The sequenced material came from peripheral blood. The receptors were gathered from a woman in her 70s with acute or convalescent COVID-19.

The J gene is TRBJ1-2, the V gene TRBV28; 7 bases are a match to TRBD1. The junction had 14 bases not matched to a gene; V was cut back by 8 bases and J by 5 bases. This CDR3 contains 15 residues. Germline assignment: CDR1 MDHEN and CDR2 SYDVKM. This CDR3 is CASGFGGQRDYGYTF. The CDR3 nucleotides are TGTGCCAGCGGCTTTGGGGGACAGAGGGATTATGGCTACACCTTC.

CDR3 residues: CASSYKTSGELFF. For the CDR3, the DNA is TGTGCCAGCAGCTATAAGACTAGCGGGGAGCTGTTTTTT. The J gene is TRBJ2-2, the V gene TRBV7-2, with a weak D call TRBD2 (6 bases). V lost 4 bases to trimming and J lost 7 bases, with 10 bases between them. CDR3 length: 13 residues. Germline V gene data show CDR1 as SGHTA and CDR2 as FQGNSA.

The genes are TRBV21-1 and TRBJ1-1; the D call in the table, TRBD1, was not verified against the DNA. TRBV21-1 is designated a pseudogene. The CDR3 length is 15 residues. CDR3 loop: CASSSPGRGNTEAFF. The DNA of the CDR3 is TGTGCCAGCAGCTCCCCGGGCAGGGGGAACACTGAAGCTTTCTTT.

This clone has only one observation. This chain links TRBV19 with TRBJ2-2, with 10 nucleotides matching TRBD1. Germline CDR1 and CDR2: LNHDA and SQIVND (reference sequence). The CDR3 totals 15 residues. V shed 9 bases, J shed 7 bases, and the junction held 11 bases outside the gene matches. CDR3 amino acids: CASYPGTGVNGELFF. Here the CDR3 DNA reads TGTGCCAGCTATCCCGGGACAGGGGTAAACGGGGAGCTGTTTTTT.

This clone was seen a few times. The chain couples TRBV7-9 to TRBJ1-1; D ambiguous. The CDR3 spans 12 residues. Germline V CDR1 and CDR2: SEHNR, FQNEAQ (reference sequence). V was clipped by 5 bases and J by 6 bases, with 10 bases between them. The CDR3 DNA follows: TGTGCCAGCAGCCCAGGTTCCGCTGAAGCTTTCTTT. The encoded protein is CASSPGSAEAFF.

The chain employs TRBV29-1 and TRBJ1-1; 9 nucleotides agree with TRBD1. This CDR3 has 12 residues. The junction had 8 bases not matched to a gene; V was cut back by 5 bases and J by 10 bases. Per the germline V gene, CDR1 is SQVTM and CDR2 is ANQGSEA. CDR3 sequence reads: CSVKTGGSGAFF. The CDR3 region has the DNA TGCAGCGTTAAAACAGGGGGCTCGGGAGCTTTCTTT.

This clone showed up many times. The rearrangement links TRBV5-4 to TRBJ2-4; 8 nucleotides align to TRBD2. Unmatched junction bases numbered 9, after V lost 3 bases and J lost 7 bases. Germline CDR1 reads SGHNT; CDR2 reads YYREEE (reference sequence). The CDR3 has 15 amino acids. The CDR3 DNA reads TGTGCCAGCAGCTACGGGGGGGACCCGACTAACATTCAGTACTTC. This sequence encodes CASSYGGDPTNIQYF.

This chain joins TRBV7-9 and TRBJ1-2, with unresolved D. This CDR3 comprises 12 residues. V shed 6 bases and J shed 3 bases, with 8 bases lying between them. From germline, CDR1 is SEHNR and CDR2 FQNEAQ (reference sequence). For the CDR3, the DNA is TGTGCCAGCAGGGCAGAGGACTATGGCTACACCTTC. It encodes CASRAEDYGYTF.

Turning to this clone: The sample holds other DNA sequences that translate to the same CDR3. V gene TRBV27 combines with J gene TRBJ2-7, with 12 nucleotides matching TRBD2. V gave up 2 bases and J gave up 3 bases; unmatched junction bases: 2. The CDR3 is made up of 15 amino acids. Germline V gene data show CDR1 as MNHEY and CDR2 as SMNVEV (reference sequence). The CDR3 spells CASSLRLAGVYEQYF. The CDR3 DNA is TGTGCCAGCAGTTTACGACTAGCGGGAGTCTACGAGCAGTACTTC.

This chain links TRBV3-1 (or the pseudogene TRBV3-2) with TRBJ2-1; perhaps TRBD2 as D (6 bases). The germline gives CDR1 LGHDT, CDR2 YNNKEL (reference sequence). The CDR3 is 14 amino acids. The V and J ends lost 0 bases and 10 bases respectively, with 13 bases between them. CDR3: CASSQDLARGEQFF. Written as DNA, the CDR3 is TGTGCCAGCAGCCAAGACCTAGCCCGGGGGGAGCAGTTCTTC.

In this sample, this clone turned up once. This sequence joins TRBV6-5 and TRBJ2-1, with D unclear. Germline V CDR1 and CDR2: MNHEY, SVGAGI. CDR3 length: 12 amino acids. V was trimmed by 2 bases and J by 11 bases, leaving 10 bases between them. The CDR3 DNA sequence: TGTGCCAGCAGTTACCCGTCGGGTAAGCAGTTCTTC. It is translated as CASSYPSGKQFF.

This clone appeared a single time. The CDR3 sequence: CASSSPPGTKGHSYEQYF. The CDR3 DNA reads TGTGCCAGCAGCTCACCCCCCGGGACAAAAGGACATTCCTACGAGCAGTACTTC. V and J are TRBV21-1 and TRBJ2-7; TRBD1 is the table's D call, not checked against the DNA. TRBV21-1 is deemed a pseudogene. This CDR3 has 18 residues.

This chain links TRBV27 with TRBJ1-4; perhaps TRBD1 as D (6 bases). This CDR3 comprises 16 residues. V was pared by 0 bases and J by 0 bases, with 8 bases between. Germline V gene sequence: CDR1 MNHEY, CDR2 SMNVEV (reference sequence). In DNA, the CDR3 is TGTGCCAGCAGTTTATCGGGACACGCAACTAATGAAAAACTGTTTTTT. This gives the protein CASSLSGHATNEKLFF.

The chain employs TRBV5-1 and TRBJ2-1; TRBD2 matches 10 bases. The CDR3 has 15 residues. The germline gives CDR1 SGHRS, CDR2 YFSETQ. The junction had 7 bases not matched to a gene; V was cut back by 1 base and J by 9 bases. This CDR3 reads CASSLTASGSGEQFF. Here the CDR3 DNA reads TGCGCCAGCAGCTTGACGGCTAGCGGGAGTGGTGAGCAGTTCTTC.

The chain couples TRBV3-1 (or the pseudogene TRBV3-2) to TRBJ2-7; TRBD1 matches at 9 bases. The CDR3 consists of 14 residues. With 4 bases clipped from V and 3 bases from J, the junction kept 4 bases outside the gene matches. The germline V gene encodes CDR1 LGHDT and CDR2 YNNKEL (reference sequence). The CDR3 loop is CASSRTGVGYEQYF. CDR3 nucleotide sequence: TGTGCCAGCAGCCGGACAGGGGTAGGCTACGAGCAGTACTTC.

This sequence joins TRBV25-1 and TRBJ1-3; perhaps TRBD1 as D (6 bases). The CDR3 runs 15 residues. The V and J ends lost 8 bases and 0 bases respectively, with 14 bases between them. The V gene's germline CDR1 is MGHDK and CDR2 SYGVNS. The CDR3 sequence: CASWGHGDSGNTIYF. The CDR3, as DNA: TGTGCCAGCTGGGGACACGGAGACTCTGGAAACACCATATATTTT. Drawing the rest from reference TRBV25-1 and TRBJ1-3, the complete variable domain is EADIYQTPRYLVIGTGKKITLECSQTMGHDKMYWYQQDPGMELHLIHYSYGVNSTEKGDLSSESTVSRIRTEHFPLTLESARPSHTSQYLCASWGHGDSGNTIYFGEGSWLTVV.

The CDR3 region has the DNA TGCGCCACCCGAGCGGGAGTTAGCACAGATACGCAGTATTTT. Translation gives CATRAGVSTDTQYF. This chain connects TRBV4-1 to TRBJ2-3; 8 nucleotides align to TRBD2. The CDR3 totals 14 residues. Unmatched junction bases numbered 6, after V lost 10 bases and J lost 0 bases. CDR1 is MGHRA and CDR2 is YSYEKL in the germline V gene.

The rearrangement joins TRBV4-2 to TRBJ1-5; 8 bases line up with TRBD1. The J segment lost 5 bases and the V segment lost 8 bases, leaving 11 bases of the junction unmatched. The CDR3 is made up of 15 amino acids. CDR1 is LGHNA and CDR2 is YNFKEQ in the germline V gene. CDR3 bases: TGTGCCAGCTCCAAGGCACTACAGGGGGATCAGCCCCAGCATTTT. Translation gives CASSKALQGDQPQHF.

The CDR3 DNA follows: TGTGCCAGCAGTTCCCCCCCGGGGACAGATACGCAGTATTTT. Amino acids: CASSSPPGTDTQYF. The chain carries TRBV28 and TRBJ2-3, with D tentatively TRBD2 (5 bases). CDR3 length equals 14 residues. The V end was cut by 4 bases, the J end by 3 bases, with 11 bases between. CDR1 is MDHEN and CDR2 is SYDVKM in the germline V gene.

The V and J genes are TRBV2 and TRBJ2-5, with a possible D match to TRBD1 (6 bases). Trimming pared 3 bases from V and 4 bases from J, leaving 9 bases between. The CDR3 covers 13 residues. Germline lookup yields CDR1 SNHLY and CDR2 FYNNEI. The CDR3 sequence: CASSELGGETQYF. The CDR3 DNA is TGTGCCAGCAGTGAGTTAGGGGGAGAGACCCAGTACTTC.

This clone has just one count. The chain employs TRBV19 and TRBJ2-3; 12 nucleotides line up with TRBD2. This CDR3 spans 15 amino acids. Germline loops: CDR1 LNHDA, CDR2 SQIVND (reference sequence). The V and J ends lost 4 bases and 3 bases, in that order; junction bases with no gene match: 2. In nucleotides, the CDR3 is TGTGCCAGTAGTAGCCTAGCGGGAGGGACAGATACGCAGTATTTT. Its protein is CASSSLAGGTDTQYF.